A selection of T cell receptor beta chains follows, all from one sample in a study of blood T cell repertoires in COVID-19. Only in-frame clones appear in the TCRdb table, and some are missing; sequencing was by immunoSEQ multiplex PCR. The repertoire has over 85,000 clones, approximately 87% of them found once; the top ten carry 15% to 19%. The sample consisted of peripheral blood. The origin of the receptors is a human donor in a cohort sampled during active COVID-19. Both conserved end residues are trimmed from each CDR3. The order of the fields is CDR3 length, V gene, J gene, CDR3 protein.

len: 12; v_gene: TRBV2; j_gene: TRBJ2-3; CDR3aa: ATSIAGGLDTQY
len: 11; v_gene: TRBV19; j_gene: TRBJ1-1; CDR3aa: ASSLQDSFEAF
len: 11; v_gene: TRBV27; j_gene: TRBJ1-2; CDR3aa: ASSFRGSYGYT
len: 13; v_gene: TRBV5-1; j_gene: TRBJ1-1; CDR3aa: ASSLAGFLDTEAF
len: 10; v_gene: TRBV24-1; j_gene: TRBJ2-1; CDR3aa: ATSQKGWEQF
len: 16; v_gene: TRBV6-2/TRBV6-3; j_gene: TRBJ1-1; CDR3aa: ASSRTLSGVGANTEAF
len: 12; v_gene: TRBV25-1; j_gene: TRBJ2-7; CDR3aa: ASSLAGGSYEQY
len: 16; v_gene: TRBV5-1; j_gene: TRBJ2-3; CDR3aa: ASSPGLALAMATDTQY
len: 13; v_gene: TRBV7-9; j_gene: TRBJ2-7; CDR3aa: ASSSLAPLTYEQY
len: 16; v_gene: TRBV4-2; j_gene: TRBJ2-3; CDR3aa: ASSQDRVSGGVQGTQY
len: 11; v_gene: TRBV5-6; j_gene: TRBJ1-2; CDR3aa: ASSLESIYGYT
len: 13; v_gene: TRBV3-1/TRBV3-2; j_gene: TRBJ1-6; CDR3aa: ASSPADRINSPLH
len: 13; v_gene: TRBV27; j_gene: TRBJ2-5; CDR3aa: ASSSQGPYQETQY
len: 12; v_gene: TRBV6-6; j_gene: TRBJ2-5; CDR3aa: ASSVTGLVETQY
len: 13; v_gene: TRBV6-5; j_gene: TRBJ2-3; CDR3aa: ASITSGGATDTQY
len: 11; v_gene: TRBV6-5; j_gene: TRBJ1-2; CDR3aa: ASRGGTGYGYT
len: 12; v_gene: TRBV6-5; j_gene: TRBJ1-2; CDR3aa: ASRGQGLVYGYT
len: 13; v_gene: TRBV15; j_gene: TRBJ2-7; CDR3aa: ATSRAASGRHEQY
len: 14; v_gene: TRBV7-2; j_gene: TRBJ2-7; CDR3aa: ASSLFGLAASYEQY
len: 16; v_gene: TRBV6-2/TRBV6-3; j_gene: TRBJ2-1; CDR3aa: ASSYGAGGPVTYNEQF
len: 14; v_gene: TRBV15; j_gene: TRBJ1-5; CDR3aa: ATSRAGQYSNQPQH
len: 12; v_gene: TRBV28; j_gene: TRBJ2-7; CDR3aa: ASSPIEVDYEQY
len: 12; v_gene: TRBV6-5; j_gene: TRBJ1-5; CDR3aa: ASSGGGSNQPQH
len: 16; v_gene: TRBV23-1; j_gene: TRBJ1-5; CDR3aa: ASSHAPRDTISNQPQH
len: 14; v_gene: TRBV5-1; j_gene: TRBJ2-3; CDR3aa: ASSRDGLQGTDTQY
len: 14; v_gene: TRBV6-6; j_gene: TRBJ1-4; CDR3aa: ASSYPGRTGDEKLF
len: 15; v_gene: TRBV15; j_gene: TRBJ2-1; CDR3aa: ATSRGPLGPTYNEQF